Each of the 7 T cell receptor beta chains below was sequenced from the same sample in a study of OX40 agonist ivuxolimab in advanced cancers. The data were produced by immunoSEQ multiplex PCR, yet TCRdb's version contains in-frame clones alone and is incomplete. This sample has just under 65,000 clones, with roughly nine tenths found just once. The material was CD4+ or CD8+ T cells sorted from blood, obtained in a trial of the OX40 agonist ivuxolimab. These receptors were taken from an adult with an advanced solid tumor such as melanoma, head and neck, liver or kidney cancer.

The genes are TRBV10-3 and TRBJ1-6, with 7 bases matching TRBD1. V lost 8 bases to trimming and J lost 5 bases; unmatched junction nucleotides: 6. Germline CDR1 is ENHRY and CDR2 is SYGVKD. The CDR3 contains 14 residues. The CDR3 protein is CAIGTEANNSPLHF. For the CDR3, the DNA is TGTGCCATCGGGACAGAGGCAAATAATTCACCCCTCCACTTT.

This clone occurred once. The rearrangement uses TRBV10-2 and TRBJ2-7, with D uncertain. The CDR3 is made up of 11 amino acids. Trimming cost V 3 bases and J 3 bases, with 3 bases left between them. Germline V gene sequence: CDR1 WSHSY, CDR2 SAAADI. CDR3: CASSDNYEQYF. The CDR3 region has the DNA TGCGCCAGCAGTGACAACTACGAGCAGTACTTC.

V is TRBV27 and J is TRBJ2-5, with TRBD1 as a possible D gene (8 bases). This CDR3 contains 14 residues. Trimming took 6 bases from V and 4 from J, leaving 15 bases between them. Germline V CDR1 and CDR2: MNHEY, SMNVEV (reference sequence). The CDR3 protein is CASRYRGGRETQYF. DNA for the CDR3: TGTGCCAGCAGATACAGGGGGGGTCGAGAGACCCAGTACTTC.

CDR3 residues: CASSTGTSGRAQDTQYF. The CDR3 DNA reads TGTGCCAGCAGTACCGGGACTAGCGGGAGGGCCCAAGATACGCAGTATTTT. V and J are TRBV11-3 and TRBJ2-3; the match to TRBD2 covers 16 bases. CDR3 size: 17 residues. CDR1 SGHNT and CDR2 YENEEA come from the germline V gene. The ends lost 6 bases at V and 5 bases at J; junction bases unmatched: 8.

Only one count was recorded for this clone. The chain joins TRBV10-1 to TRBJ2-5; 8 nucleotides align to TRBD2. This CDR3 is 12 amino acids long. The ends lost 4 bases at V and 13 bases at J; junction bases unmatched: 8. The V gene's germline CDR1 is WNHNN and CDR2 SYGVQD (reference sequence). The chain's CDR3 is CASSVRGGRPYF. CDR3 sequence (DNA): TGCGCCAGCAGTGTGCGGGGCGGGAGGCCGTACTTC.

The chain couples TRBV5-1 to TRBJ2-2; no clear D. The CDR3 loop spans 15 amino acids. Germline CDR1 reads SGHRS; CDR2 reads YFSETQ. Between the trimmed V and J ends, which lost 5 bases and 1 base, there was a span of 12 bases. DNA for the CDR3: TGCGCCAGCAGTAACCGTCCCAGGAACACCGGGGAGCTGTTTTTT. It specifies CASSNRPRNTGELFF.

This chain connects TRBV5-4 to TRBJ1-1; no reliable D call. The CDR3 loop spans 12 amino acids. The ends were cut back, 4 bases at V and 4 bases at J, with 8 bases in the middle. Germline CDR1 SGHNT, CDR2 YYREEE (reference sequence). CDR3 bases: TGTGCCAGCAGCCCCCACGGCACTGAAGCTTTCTTT. Its translation is CASSPHGTEAFF.